The present T cell receptor beta chain was sequenced within a study of blood T cell repertoires in COVID-19. About the study: Material from acute and convalescent COVID-19 was sourced from the United States, Italy and Spain. The cDNA or gDNA used as material had been derived from T cells, B-cell-depleted T cells, or PBMCs.

As handled by the study authors: Amplification with reference gene primers provided the estimates of nucleated cell counts. The repertoire was sequenced with immunoSEQ multiplex PCR; TCRdb's copy has only in-frame clones and lacks some. V, J and clone size were drawn from that table, and D and trimming were deduced from the DNA. Found here are around 52,000 clones, approximately 89% of them singletons; the top ten hold around 30%. V gave up 6 bases and J gave up 14 bases; unmatched junction bases: 6. Germline CDR1 reads DFQATT; CDR2 reads SNEGSKA (reference sequence). The CDR3 consists of 11 residues.

The chain joins TRBV20-1 to TRBJ2-4, with TRBD2 matching over 11 bases. This clonotype was obtained from a woman of 80 years or more with acute or convalescent COVID-19. The sample was peripheral blood. CDR3 amino acids: CSAPLLAGEYF. CDR3 coding DNA: TGCAGTGCACCTTTACTAGCGGGGGAGTACTTC.